The 17 T cell receptor beta chains given below trace back to one sample, sequenced in a study of T cell clonality in common variable immunodeficiency. Study-wide results and caveats: Fewer deletions and N-nucleotide insertions were reportedly seen in common variable immunodeficiency TCR beta sequences.

Clones were sequenced by immunoSEQ multiplex PCR, and TCRdb holds only the in-frame ones, with some missing. The sample presents 26,000 or so clones, none singletons. Their antigen targets remain unknown. What was sequenced was peripheral blood mononuclear cells. The receptors here all came from a human donor with common variable immunodeficiency.

This clone has at least ten counts. The missing CDR3 end, 3 residues past where the read stops, is filled in from the germline J gene. This rearrangement joins TRBV20-1 to TRBJ1-6; 7 positions match TRBD1. Germline CDR1 and CDR2: DFQATT and SNEGSKA (reference sequence). This CDR3 comprises 15 residues. J lost 7 bases, V lost 6 bases, and 12 bases had no gene match. The part of the CDR3 DNA that was read is TGCAGTGCCCCTACTTGGACAGGACTAAATTCACCC. It specifies CSAPTWTGLNSP. The full-length CDR3 reads as CSAPTWTGLNSPLHF.

About this clone itself: The read terminates 3 residues ahead of where the CDR3 ends, so the germline J gene completes it. The chain combines TRBV18 with TRBJ2-7; D is possibly TRBD1 (5 bases). CDR3 length: 13 amino acids. CDR1 is KGHSH and CDR2 is LQKENI in the germline V gene. Here the CDR3 reads CPISPYGAYEQYF. The part of the CDR3 DNA that was read is TGTCCCATCTCACCATATGGGGCATACGAG.

This clone showed up many times. The read halts 3 residues ahead of the CDR3 end, with the missing end drawn from the germline J gene. V usage is TRBV7-8 and J usage is TRBJ2-7; the D call may be TRBD1 or TRBD2 (7 bases each). Germline CDR1 is SGHVS and CDR2 is FQNEAQ. CDR3 length: 15 amino acids. Trimming shortened V by 5 bases and J by 1 base, and 15 bases separated the two germline ends. The CDR3 spells CASSHRQGGSYEQYF. The covered CDR3 bases are TGTGCCAGCAGCCACCGACAGGGAGGGTCCTACGAG. Full variable domain (remainder filled in from reference TRBV7-8 and TRBJ2-7): GAGVSQSPRYKVAKRGQDVALRCDPISGHVSLFWYQQALGQGPEFLTYFQNEAQLDKSGLPSDRFFAERPEGSVSTLKIQRTQQEDSAVYLCASSHRQGGSYEQYFGPGTRLTVT.

This clone was recorded many times. The read ends 3 residues before the CDR3 terminus; that terminus is restored from the germline J gene. The chain combines TRBV2 with TRBJ1-5; 10 nucleotides agree with TRBD1. The length of the CDR3 is 14 residues. The V gene end was trimmed by 6 bases and the J gene end by 3 bases; junction bases not matched to a gene: 2. CDR1 is SNHLY and CDR2 is FYNNEI in the germline V gene. CDR3 DNA, as far as it was read: TGTGCCAGCAGGGGACAGGGGAACAATCAGCCC. Translating it yields CASRGQGNNQP. In full, the CDR3 reads CASRGQGNNQPQHF. The full variable domain, in which reference TRBV2 and TRBJ1-5 provide the parts outside the CDR3, is EPEVTQTPSHQVTQMGQEVILRCVPISNHLYFYWYRQILGQKVEFLVSFYNNEISEKSEIFDDQFSVERPDGSNFTLKIRSTKLEDSAMYFCASRGQGNNQPQHFGDGTRLSIL.

This clone showed up many times. The CDR3 end lies 3 residues beyond the end of the read and is filled in from the germline J gene. The chain employs TRBV5-1 and TRBJ2-3; TRBD1 might be the D (7 bases). V was cut by 0 bases and J by 1 base, with 18 bases left in between. Per germline, CDR1 SGHRS and CDR2 YFSETQ. The CDR3 consists of 18 residues. CDR3 amino acids: CASSLARAGQLRTDTQYF. The sequenced part of the CDR3 DNA is TGCGCCAGCAGCTTGGCCCGCGCGGGACAGCTACGCACAGATACG.

This clone was picked up many times. The read ends 3 residues before the CDR3 terminus; that terminus is restored from the germline J gene. The V gene is TRBV5-5, the J gene TRBJ1-5; TRBD1 aligns across 8 bases. CDR3 length: 14 amino acids. Trimming removed 4 bases from V and 7 bases from J; junction bases left unmatched: 7. The germline V gene has CDR1 SGHKS and CDR2 YYEKEE (reference sequence). The DNA read from the CDR3 is TGTGCCAGCAGCCAGACAGGGGCTCTGCAGCCC. It translates to CASSQTGALQP. The complete CDR3 protein is CASSQTGALQPQHF.

CDR3 protein: CSARTSGGGRETQYF. The sequenced CDR3 bases are TGCAGTGCTAGGACTAGCGGGGGGGGGAGAGAGACC. This chain links TRBV20-1 with TRBJ2-5; TRBD2 agrees at 14 bases. The missing CDR3 end, 3 residues past where the read stops, is filled in from the germline J gene. The CDR3 length is 15 residues. Unmatched junction bases numbered 4, after V lost 3 bases and J lost 4 bases. The germline V gene has CDR1 DFQATT and CDR2 SNEGSKA (reference sequence).

This clone was detected many times. Coverage ceases 3 residues before the CDR3 finishes, and the germline J gene fills in the end. This chain links TRBV7-9 with TRBJ2-7, with TRBD1 matching 9 bases. Germline CDR1 SEHNR, CDR2 FQNEAQ (reference sequence). The CDR3 sequence is 14 residues long. V lost 5 bases to trimming and J lost 5 bases; unmatched junction nucleotides: 7. The DNA read from the CDR3 is TGTGCCAGCAGCACGGGACAGGGAGTCCACGAG. Translation: CASSTGQGVHE. The CDR3 in its entirety is CASSTGQGVHEQYF.

About this clone: The CDR3 goes on 3 residues after the read ends, and that part is filled in from the germline J gene. The chain links TRBV5-1 to TRBJ2-7; D perhaps matches TRBD1 (6 bases). Trimming shortened V by 4 bases and J by 3 bases, and 17 bases separated the two germline ends. The CDR3 spans 15 residues. CDR1 SGHRS and CDR2 YFSETQ come from the germline V gene. Partial CDR3 DNA: TGCGCCAGCAGCATACCCGGACAGACTGACTACGAG. Protein product: CASSIPGQTDYE. The CDR3 in full is CASSIPGQTDYEQYF.

This clone came up many times. The CDR3 end lies 3 residues beyond the end of the read and is filled in from the germline J gene. The chain recombines TRBV5-1 with TRBJ2-5; 9 nucleotides line up with TRBD1. CDR3 length equals 17 residues. Trimming cost V 4 bases and J 2 bases; bases outside gene matches: 12. CDR1 is SGHRS and CDR2 is YFSETQ in the germline V gene. The covered CDR3 bases are TGCGCCAGCAGCCCTTTGCCCCTCGACAGGGGGCAAGAGACC. This translates into CASSPLPLDRGQET. The whole CDR3 protein is CASSPLPLDRGQETQYF. Based on the CDR3 plus reference TRBV5-1 and TRBJ2-5, the full variable domain is KAGVTQTPRYLIKTRGQQVTLSCSPISGHRSVSWYQQTPGQGLQFLFEYFSETQRNKGNFPGRFSGRQFSNSRSEMNVSTLELGDSALYLCASSPLPLDRGQETQYFGPGTRLLVL.

To note about this clone: The CDR3 end lies 3 residues beyond the end of the read and is filled in from the germline J gene. The chain recombines TRBV20-1 with TRBJ2-1, with TRBD2 identical over 9 bases. J gave up 9 bases and V 3 bases, and 12 bases lay outside the gene matches. CDR3 length: 15 residues. The germline V gene encodes CDR1 DFQATT and CDR2 SNEGSKA (reference sequence). CDR3 residues: CSASEGGGGATEQFF. The covered CDR3 bases are TGCAGTGCTAGTGAGGGAGGCGGGGGGGCCACTGAG.

Note on this clone: The read halts 3 residues ahead of the CDR3 end, with the missing end drawn from the germline J gene. The chain carries TRBV2 and TRBJ2-1; no clear D gene. Trimming left V 7 bases short and J 1 base short, with 5 bases between. Germline-derived CDR1 and CDR2 are SNHLY and FYNNEI. The CDR3 is made up of 12 amino acids. This chain's CDR3 is CASTRSYNEQFF. Incomplete CDR3 DNA: TGTGCCAGCACTCGGTCCTACAATGAG. Filled out from reference TRBV2 and TRBJ2-1, the complete variable domain reads EPEVTQTPSHQVTQMGQEVILRCVPISNHLYFYWYRQILGQKVEFLVSFYNNEISEKSEIFDDQFSVERPDGSNFTLKIRSTKLEDSAMYFCASTRSYNEQFFGPGTRLTVL.

On this clone itself: The read ends 3 residues early relative to the CDR3; the germline J gene fills the gap. This chain connects TRBV11-2 to TRBJ2-5, with 8 nucleotides matching TRBD1. The germline V gene encodes CDR1 SGHAT and CDR2 FQNNGV. This CDR3 is built from 13 residues. Trimming took 3 bases from V and 5 from J; bases not matched to a gene: 2. This CDR3 is CASSLDRVETQYF. CDR3 bases read: TGTGCCAGCAGCTTGGACAGGGTGGAGACC.

This clone has only a few counts. The read ends 3 residues shy of where the CDR3 ends; the end is completed using the germline J gene. The V gene is TRBV5-1, the J gene TRBJ2-3; 9 positions agree with TRBD2. The CDR3 sequence is 16 residues long. Germline values: CDR1 SGHRS, CDR2 YFSETQ. The trim removed 0 bases at V and 4 bases at J, leaving 6 bases unmatched. The part of the CDR3 DNA that was read is TGCGCCAGCAGCTTGGAGGTAGCGGGAGTCTCAGATACG. Amino acids: CASSLEVAGVSDT. The full CDR3 reads CASSLEVAGVSDTQYF.

This clone occurred many times. Read coverage stops 3 residues before the CDR3 terminus; the germline J gene supplies the remainder. J is TRBJ1-2 and V is TRBV7-2; the D is unclear. From germline, CDR1 is SGHTA and CDR2 FQGNSA. V lost 2 bases and J lost 5, with 15 bases in between. The length of the CDR3 is 15 residues. The CDR3 loop is CASSLQAKAGYGYTF. The CDR3 DNA, read in part, is TGTGCCAGCAGCTTACAGGCGAAAGCGGGGTATGGC.

To note about this clone: The read is 3 residues too short to cover the CDR3 end, so that end is filled in from the germline J gene. V is TRBV20-1 and J is TRBJ2-5; D not certain. CDR3 length: 14 residues. V was trimmed by 3 bases and J by 2 bases, leaving 13 bases between them. CDR1 is DFQATT, CDR2 SNEGSKA, per germline (reference sequence). The CDR3 reads CSASDELIQETQYF. Incomplete CDR3 DNA: TGCAGTGCTAGTGACGAACTAATACAAGAGACC.

This clone was observed at least ten times. This chain's CDR3 is CASSPIPGFRPQHF. Partial CDR3 DNA: TGTGCCAGCTCACCAATTCCAGGGTTTCGGCCC. The gene calls are TRBV18 and TRBJ1-5; D is perhaps TRBD1 (5 bases). The read stops 3 residues short of the end of the CDR3; the missing end is completed from the germline J gene. The CDR3 is made up of 14 amino acids. Trimming stripped 2 bases from V and 9 bases from J, with 14 bases between. The V gene's germline CDR1 is KGHSH and CDR2 LQKENI.